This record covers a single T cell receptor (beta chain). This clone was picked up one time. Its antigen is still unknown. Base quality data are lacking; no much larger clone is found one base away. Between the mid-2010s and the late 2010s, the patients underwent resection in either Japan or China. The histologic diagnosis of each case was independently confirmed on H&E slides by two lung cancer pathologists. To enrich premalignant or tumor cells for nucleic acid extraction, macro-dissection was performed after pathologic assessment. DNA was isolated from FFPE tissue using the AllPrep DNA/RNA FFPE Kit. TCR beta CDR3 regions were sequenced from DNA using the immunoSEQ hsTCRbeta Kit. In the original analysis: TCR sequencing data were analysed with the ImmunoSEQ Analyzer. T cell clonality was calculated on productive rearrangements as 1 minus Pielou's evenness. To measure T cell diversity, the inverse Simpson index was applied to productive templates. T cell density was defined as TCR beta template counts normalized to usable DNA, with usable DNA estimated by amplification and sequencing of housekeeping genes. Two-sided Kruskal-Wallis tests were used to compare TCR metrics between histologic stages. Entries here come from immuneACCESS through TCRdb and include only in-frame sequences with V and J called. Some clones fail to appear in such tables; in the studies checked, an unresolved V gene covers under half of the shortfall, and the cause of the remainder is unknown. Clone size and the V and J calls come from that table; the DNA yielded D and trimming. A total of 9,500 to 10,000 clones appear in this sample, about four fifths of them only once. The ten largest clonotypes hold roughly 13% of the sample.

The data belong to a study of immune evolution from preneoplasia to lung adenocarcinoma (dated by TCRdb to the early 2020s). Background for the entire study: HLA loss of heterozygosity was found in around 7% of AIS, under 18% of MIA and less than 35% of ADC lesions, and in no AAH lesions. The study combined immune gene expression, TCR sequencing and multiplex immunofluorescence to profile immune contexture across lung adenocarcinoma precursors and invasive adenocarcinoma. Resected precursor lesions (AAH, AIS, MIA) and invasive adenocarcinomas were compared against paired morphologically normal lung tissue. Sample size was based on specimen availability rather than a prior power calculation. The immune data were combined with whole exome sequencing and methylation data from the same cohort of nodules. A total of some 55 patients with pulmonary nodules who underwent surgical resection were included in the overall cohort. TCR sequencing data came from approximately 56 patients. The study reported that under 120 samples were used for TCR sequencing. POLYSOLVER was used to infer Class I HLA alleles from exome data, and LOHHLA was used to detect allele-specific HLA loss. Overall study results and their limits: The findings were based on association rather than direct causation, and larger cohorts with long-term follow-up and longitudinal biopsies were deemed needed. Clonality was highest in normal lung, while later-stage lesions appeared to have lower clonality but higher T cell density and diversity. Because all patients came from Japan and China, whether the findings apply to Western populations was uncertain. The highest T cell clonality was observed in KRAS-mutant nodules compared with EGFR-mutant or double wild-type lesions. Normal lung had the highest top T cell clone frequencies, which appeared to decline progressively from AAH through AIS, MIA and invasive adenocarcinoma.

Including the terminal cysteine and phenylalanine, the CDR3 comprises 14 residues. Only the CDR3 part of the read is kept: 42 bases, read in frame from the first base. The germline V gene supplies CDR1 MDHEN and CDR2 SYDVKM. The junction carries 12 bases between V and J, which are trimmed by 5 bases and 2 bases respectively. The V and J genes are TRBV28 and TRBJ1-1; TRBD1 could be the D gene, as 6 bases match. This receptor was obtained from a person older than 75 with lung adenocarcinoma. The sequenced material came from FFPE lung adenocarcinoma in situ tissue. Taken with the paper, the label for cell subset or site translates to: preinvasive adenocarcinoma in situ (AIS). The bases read TGTGCCAGCAGTCCACAGGGTGGTAACACTGAAGCTTTCTTT. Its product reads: CASSPQGGNTEAFF.